The entry that follows covers one TCR beta chain sequence. What it recognizes is unknown. The data were obtained in a study of neoadjuvant nivolumab and ipilimumab in lung cancer. Study-wide findings and caveats: Pretherapy blood TCR richness correlated positively with resected tumor richness.

Sequenced by immunoSEQ multiplex PCR; TCRdb stores in-frame clones only, minus some. Among 10,000 or so clones listed, 65% to 85% were seen once. Germline CDR1 and CDR2: MNHNS and SASEGT. The CDR3 covers 18 residues. Unmatched junction bases numbered 5, after V lost 0 bases and J lost 1 base. The chain uses TRBV6-1 and TRBJ2-2; 10 bases line up with TRBD2. The TCR comes from an adult with non-small cell lung cancer. This specimen consisted of peripheral blood, obtained before neoadjuvant nivolumab, alone or with ipilimumab. This CDR3 is CASSEALSSGRNTGELFF. DNA for the CDR3: TGTGCCAGCAGTGAAGCGTTGTCTAGCGGGAGGAACACCGGGGAGCTGTTTTTT.